Listed here are 5 T cell receptor beta chains from one sample, sequenced in a study of siplizumab effects on memory and regulatory T cells. Produced via immunoSEQ multiplex PCR; TCRdb's table is partial and in-frame only. Of 70,000 to 95,000 clones in the sample, 93% were seen once. The sequenced sample was CD8+ T cells sorted from blood. The receptors derive from a human donor in good health.

This chain joins TRBV4-2 and TRBJ2-7; 9 bases match TRBD1. The CDR3 contains 16 residues. Germline CDR1 is LGHNA and CDR2 is YNFKEQ. The J segment lost 5 bases and the V segment lost 5 bases, leaving 13 bases of the junction unmatched. Here the CDR3 reads CASSGALTGGSHEQYF. The DNA of the CDR3 is TGTGCCAGCAGCGGGGCCCTGACAGGGGGATCTCACGAGCAGTACTTC.

The chain is built from TRBV13 and TRBJ2-7; 12 positions match TRBD2. CDR3 length equals 15 residues. CDR1 and CDR2 from the germline V gene are PRHDT and FYEKMQ (reference sequence). V lost 1 base to trimming and J lost 7 bases; unmatched junction nucleotides: 5. The CDR3 loop reads CASSLAASGRGEQYF. CDR3 in DNA: TGTGCCAGCAGCTTAGCGGCTAGCGGGAGGGGTGAGCAGTACTTC.

The chain employs TRBV9 and TRBJ2-6, with 9 bases lining up with TRBD1. The CDR3 totals 15 residues. The trim removed 3 bases at V and 8 bases at J, leaving 6 bases unmatched. CDR1 is SGDLS, CDR2 YYNGEE, per germline. Written as DNA, the CDR3 is TGTGCCAGCAGCGGCTGGACAGGGGAGACCAACGTCCTGACTTTC. This encodes CASSGWTGETNVLTF.

The V and J genes are TRBV5-4 and TRBJ2-1; 10 bases fit TRBD2. V gave up 4 bases and J gave up 8 bases; unmatched junction bases: 9. There are 15 residues in the CDR3. The germline gives CDR1 SGHNT, CDR2 YYREEE (reference sequence). The CDR3 DNA is TGTGCCAGCAGCGGAACTAGCGGGGTGGGGGATGAGCAGTTCTTC. Translation: CASSGTSGVGDEQFF.

This chain joins TRBV4-1 and TRBJ2-5, with 13 positions matching TRBD2. The CDR3 consists of 17 residues. The germline gives CDR1 MGHRA, CDR2 YSYEKL. With V trimmed by 2 bases and J by 1 base, 4 bases remained unmatched. The CDR3 here is CASSQKLAGGPQETQYF. CDR3 coding DNA: TGCGCCAGCAGCCAAAAACTAGCGGGGGGGCCCCAAGAGACCCAGTACTTC.